This passage covers 3 T cell receptor beta chains from one sample sequenced in a study of blood T cell repertoires in COVID-19. Sequenced by immunoSEQ multiplex PCR; TCRdb stores in-frame clones only, minus some. Of 180,000 or so clones listed, around four fifths are singletons. Material: PBMCs or T cells enriched from blood (not recorded which). The receptor set was obtained from a woman between 50 and 59 years old who had recovered from COVID-19.

The chain is built from TRBV3-1 (or the pseudogene TRBV3-2) and TRBJ2-5, with D perhaps TRBD2 (6 bases). Germline CDR1 and CDR2: LGHDT and YNNKEL (reference sequence). The CDR3 loop spans 14 amino acids. Between the trimmed V and J ends, which lost 0 bases and 5 bases, there was a span of 10 bases. This CDR3 reads CASSQDWGVETQYF. The DNA for the CDR3 is TGTGCCAGCAGCCAAGATTGGGGGGTGGAGACCCAGTACTTC.

The V call is TRBV5-6, the J call TRBJ2-7, with no clear D. The CDR3 covers 14 residues. V gave up 4 bases and J gave up 0 bases, with 11 bases separating them. Per the germline V gene, CDR1 is SGHDT and CDR2 is YYEEEE. The CDR3 region is CASSPLGNSYEQYV. CDR3 DNA: TGTGCCAGCAGCCCTCTAGGAAACTCCTACGAGCAGTACGTC.

This clone was seen once. The chain is built from TRBV6-5 and TRBJ1-2; no clear D gene. V lost 6 bases, J lost 6 bases, and 5 bases lay in between. Germline values: CDR1 MNHEY, CDR2 SVGAGI. The CDR3 spans 10 residues. The CDR3 region is CASSFDGYTF. The CDR3 DNA follows: TGTGCCAGCAGCTTCGATGGCTACACCTTC.